The TCR beta chain under discussion was sequenced for a study of metastatic and nonmetastatic thyroid tumors. The overall study: Where malignant and benign thyroid patients were concerned, repertoires were compared across blood and tumor or nodule tissue.

Germline lookup yields CDR1 DFQATT and CDR2 SNEGSKA (reference sequence). The length of the CDR3 is 12 residues. V was trimmed by 5 bases and J by 1 base, leaving 8 bases between them. There were no patients who had received any treatment before thyroid surgery. In the authors' methods: Clinicopathological groups supplied CDR3 differences that were used to build a distant-metastasis classifier for papillary thyroid cancer. TCRdb reassembled clones from the PCR reads with MiXCR. The V and J calls were determined by TCRdb, not by the authors. The data show tens of thousands of clones, with 25% to 30% seen just once and about 10% held by the top ten. Ten or more counts support this clone.

The sequencing sample was made of blood. V gene TRBV20-1 combines with J gene TRBJ1-1; a weak D match, TRBD1 (6 bases). This TCR was recovered from a male donor with papillary thyroid cancer or a benign thyroid nodule (not recorded which). Some clones in this sample may be carry-over from other donors' samples. The CDR3 is CSARGGNTEAFF. The CDR3 coding sequence is TGCAGTGCTCGAGGGGGGAACACTGAAGCTTTCTTT.